The T cell receptor beta chain under discussion was sequenced for a study of CD8+CD57+ T cells in acquired aplastic anemia. The CDR3 extends over 17 amino acids. Germline V CDR1 and CDR2: SEHNR, FQNEAQ (reference sequence). Losses at the gene ends were 5 bases for V and 0 bases for J; bases not matched to a gene: 7. Individuals selected for sequencing had exhibited CD8+CD57+ cell expansion on flow cytometry. The patients all had a severe acquired aplastic anemia diagnosis. Blood sampling was performed on the patients, and none of them had received therapy by then. Genomic DNA acted as the template from which TCR beta VDJ combination and CDR3 sequence profiling were carried out. One entry per CDR3 protein, called by TCRdb with MiXCR from the reads. The data contain fewer than 300,000 distinct CDR3 sequences, around 82% of them singletons.

V gene TRBV7-9 combines with J gene TRBJ2-6; the match to TRBD2 covers 7 bases. Sequenced: sorted CD4+, CD8+, or CD8+CD57+ T cells (not recorded which) from PBMCs. The source of this sequence is a human donor with aplastic anemia. CDR3 region: CASSLGRVGSGANVLTF. The CDR3 DNA reads as TGTGCCAGCAGCCTAGGGAGGGTCGGCTCTGGGGCCAACGTCCTGACTTTC.